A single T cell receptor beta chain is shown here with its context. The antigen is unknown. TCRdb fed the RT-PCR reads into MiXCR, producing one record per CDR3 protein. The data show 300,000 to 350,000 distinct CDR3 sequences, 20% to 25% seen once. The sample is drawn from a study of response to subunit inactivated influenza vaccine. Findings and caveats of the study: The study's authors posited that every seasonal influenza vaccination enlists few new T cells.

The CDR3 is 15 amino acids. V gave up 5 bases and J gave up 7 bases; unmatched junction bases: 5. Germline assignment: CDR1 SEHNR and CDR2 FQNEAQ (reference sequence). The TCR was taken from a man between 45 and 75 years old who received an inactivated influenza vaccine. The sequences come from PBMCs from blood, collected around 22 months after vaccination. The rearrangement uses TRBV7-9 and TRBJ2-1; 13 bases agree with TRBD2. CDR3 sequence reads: CASSPKGLAGNEQFF. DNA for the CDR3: TGTGCCAGCAGCCCGAAGGGACTAGCGGGAAATGAGCAGTTCTTC.